This T cell receptor (beta chain) emerged from a study of blood T cell repertoires in COVID-19. Study-level background: Samples representing acute and convalescent COVID-19 were sourced from the United States, Italy and Spain. PBMCs, B-cell-depleted T cells, or T cells were the source of the cDNA or gDNA that made up the material.

Authors' processing steps: Amplification of reference gene primers provided the estimated nucleated cell counts. The method was immunoSEQ multiplex PCR; TCRdb's version includes in-frame clones alone and lacks a portion of them. The V and J calls and clone size were taken over from that table, and D and trimming were inferred from the DNA. The data hold just under 90,000 clones, with 55% to 75% observed a single time. V lost 3 bases to trimming and J lost 8 bases; unmatched junction nucleotides: 4. The V gene's germline CDR1 is LGHNA and CDR2 YSLEER. The CDR3 spans 13 residues. This receptor was obtained from a woman of 80 years or more with acute or convalescent COVID-19. The rearrangement uses TRBV4-3 and TRBJ1-1, with TRBD1 matching over 9 bases. The source material was peripheral blood. CDR3: CASSQGDRAEAFF. CDR3 sequence (DNA): TGCGCCAGCAGCCAGGGGGACAGGGCGGAAGCTTTCTTT.